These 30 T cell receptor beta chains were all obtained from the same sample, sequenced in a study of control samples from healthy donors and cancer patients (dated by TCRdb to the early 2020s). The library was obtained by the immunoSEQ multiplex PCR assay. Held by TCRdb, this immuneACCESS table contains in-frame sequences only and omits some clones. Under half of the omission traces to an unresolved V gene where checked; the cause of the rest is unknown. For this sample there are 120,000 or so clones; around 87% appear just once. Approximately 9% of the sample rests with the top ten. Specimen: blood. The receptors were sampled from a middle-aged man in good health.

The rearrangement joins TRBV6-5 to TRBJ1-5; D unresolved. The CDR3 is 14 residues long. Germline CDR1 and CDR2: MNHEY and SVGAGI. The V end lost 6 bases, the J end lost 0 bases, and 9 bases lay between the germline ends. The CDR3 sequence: CASSPRSSNQPQHF. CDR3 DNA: TGTGCCAGCAGCCCGCGTAGTAGCAATCAGCCCCAGCATTTT.

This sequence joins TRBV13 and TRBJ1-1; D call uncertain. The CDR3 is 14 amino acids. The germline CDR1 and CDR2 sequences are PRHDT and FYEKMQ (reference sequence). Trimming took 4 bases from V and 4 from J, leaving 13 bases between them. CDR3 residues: CASSSFWLVTEAFF. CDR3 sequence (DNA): TGTGCCAGCAGCTCTTTTTGGTTGGTCACTGAAGCTTTCTTT.

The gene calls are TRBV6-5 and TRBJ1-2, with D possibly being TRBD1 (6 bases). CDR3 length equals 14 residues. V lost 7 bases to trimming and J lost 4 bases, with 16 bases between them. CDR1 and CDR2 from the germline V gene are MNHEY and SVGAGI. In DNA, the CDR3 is TGTGCCAGCACCTCCGGGGGGCCCGCCTATGGCTACACCTTC. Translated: CASTSGGPAYGYTF.

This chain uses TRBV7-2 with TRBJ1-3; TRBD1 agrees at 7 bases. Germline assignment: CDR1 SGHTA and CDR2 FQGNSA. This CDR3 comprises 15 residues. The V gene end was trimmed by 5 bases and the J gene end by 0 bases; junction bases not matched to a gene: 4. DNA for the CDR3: TGTGCCAGCAGCCCATGGGACAGCTCTGGAAACACCATATATTTT. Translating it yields CASSPWDSSGNTIYF.

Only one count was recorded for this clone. CDR3 nucleotides: TGTGCCACCAGTGGTGCCGCGGGGGGCGGTTTGTGGACTAATGAAAAACTGTTTTTT. It encodes CATSGAAGGGLWTNEKLFF. The chain carries TRBV24-1 and TRBJ1-4, with a tentative D call TRBD1 (6 bases). V was clipped by 5 bases and J by 2 bases, with 23 bases between them. The CDR3 length is 19 residues. Germline V lookup: CDR1 KGHDR, CDR2 SFDVKD.

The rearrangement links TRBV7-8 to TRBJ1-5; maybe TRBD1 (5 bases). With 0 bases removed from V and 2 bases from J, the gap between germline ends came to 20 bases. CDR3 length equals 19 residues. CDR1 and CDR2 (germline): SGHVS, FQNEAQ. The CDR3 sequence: CASSLAQWVGRAGNQPQHF. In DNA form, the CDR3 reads TGTGCCAGCAGCTTAGCGCAATGGGTCGGCAGGGCAGGCAATCAGCCCCAGCATTTT.

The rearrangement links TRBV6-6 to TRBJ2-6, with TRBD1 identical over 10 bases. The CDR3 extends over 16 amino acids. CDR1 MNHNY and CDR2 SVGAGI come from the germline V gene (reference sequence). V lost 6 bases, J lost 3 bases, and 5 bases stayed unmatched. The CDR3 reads CASRTGGAGGANVLTF. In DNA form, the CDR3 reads TGTGCCAGCAGGACAGGGGGCGCGGGTGGGGCCAACGTCCTGACTTTC.

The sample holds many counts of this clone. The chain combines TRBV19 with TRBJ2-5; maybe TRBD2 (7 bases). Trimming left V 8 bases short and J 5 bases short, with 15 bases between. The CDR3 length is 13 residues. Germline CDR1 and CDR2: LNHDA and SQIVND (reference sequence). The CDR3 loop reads CASRPGGGETQYF. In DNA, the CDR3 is TGTGCCAGTCGTCCGGGGGGCGGGGAGACCCAGTACTTC.

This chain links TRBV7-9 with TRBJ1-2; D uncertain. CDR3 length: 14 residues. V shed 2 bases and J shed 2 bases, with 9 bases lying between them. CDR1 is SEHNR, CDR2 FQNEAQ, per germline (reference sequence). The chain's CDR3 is CASSLSSANYGYTF. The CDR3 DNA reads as TGTGCCAGCAGCTTAAGCTCCGCCAACTATGGCTACACCTTC.

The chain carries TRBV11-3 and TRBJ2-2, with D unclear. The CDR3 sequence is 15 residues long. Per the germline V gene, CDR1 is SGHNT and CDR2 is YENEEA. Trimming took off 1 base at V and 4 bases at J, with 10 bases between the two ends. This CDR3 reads CASSLVAGPTGELFF. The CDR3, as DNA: TGTGCCAGCAGCTTAGTCGCTGGACCCACCGGGGAGCTGTTTTTT.

The DNA for the CDR3 is TGTGCCAGCAGTTACGCAGGGGCGATAAACTATGGCTACACCTTC. It codes for CASSYAGAINYGYTF. The chain uses TRBV6-2 or TRBV6-3 and TRBJ1-2; D is possibly TRBD1 (6 bases). CDR3 length equals 15 residues. CDR1 and CDR2 from the germline V gene are MNHEY and SVGEGT. The germline V and J ends were trimmed by 2 bases and 2 bases, with 12 bases remaining between them.

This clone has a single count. The CDR3 sequence: CASSPGINQPQHF. CDR3 DNA sequence: TGTGCCAGCAGCCCGGGGATTAATCAGCCCCAGCATTTT. V gene TRBV11-3 combines with J gene TRBJ1-5, with unresolved D. Trimming took 5 bases from V and 4 from J, leaving 9 bases between them. Germline assignment: CDR1 SGHNT and CDR2 YENEEA. This CDR3 has 13 amino acids.

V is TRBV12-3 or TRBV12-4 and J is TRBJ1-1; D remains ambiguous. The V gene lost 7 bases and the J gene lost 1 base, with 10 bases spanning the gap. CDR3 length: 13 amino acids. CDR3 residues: CASTVTENTEAFF. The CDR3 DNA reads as TGTGCCAGCACCGTCACAGAGAACACTGAAGCTTTCTTT.

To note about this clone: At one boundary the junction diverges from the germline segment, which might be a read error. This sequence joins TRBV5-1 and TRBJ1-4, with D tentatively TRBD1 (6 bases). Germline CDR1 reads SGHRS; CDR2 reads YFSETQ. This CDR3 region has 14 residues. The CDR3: CASGLDRPNEKLFF. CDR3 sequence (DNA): TGCGCCAGCGGCTTGGACAGACCAAATGAAAAACTGTTTTTT.

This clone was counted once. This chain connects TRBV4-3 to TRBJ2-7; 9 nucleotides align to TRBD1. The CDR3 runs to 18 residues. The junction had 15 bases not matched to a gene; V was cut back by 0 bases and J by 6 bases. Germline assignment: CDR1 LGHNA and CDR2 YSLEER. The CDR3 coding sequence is TGCGCCAGCAGCCAAGAATGGAGAGGGGACAGGGTATTTTCCGAGCAGTACTTC. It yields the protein CASSQEWRGDRVFSEQYF.

The CDR3: CASSIQERYEQYF. As DNA, the CDR3 is TGTGCCAGTAGTATACAGGAACGCTACGAGCAGTACTTC. The chain has TRBV19 and TRBJ2-7, with D uncertain. CDR1 is LNHDA and CDR2 is SQIVND in the germline V gene (reference sequence). The CDR3 loop spans 13 amino acids. V lost 2 bases and J 3 bases, leaving 8 bases between the germline ends.

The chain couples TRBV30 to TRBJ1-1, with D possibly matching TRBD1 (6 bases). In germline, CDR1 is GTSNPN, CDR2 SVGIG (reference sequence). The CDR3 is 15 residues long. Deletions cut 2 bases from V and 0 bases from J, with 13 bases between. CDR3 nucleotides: TGTGCCTGGAGTCCGACAGACAGGTTGAACACTGAAGCTTTCTTT. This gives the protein CAWSPTDRLNTEAFF.

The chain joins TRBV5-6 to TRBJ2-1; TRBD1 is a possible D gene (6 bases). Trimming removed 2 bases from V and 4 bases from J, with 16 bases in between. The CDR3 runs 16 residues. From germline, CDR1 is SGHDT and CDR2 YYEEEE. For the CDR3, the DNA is TGTGCCAGCAGCTTACCCGACAGGCTACTATACAATGAGCAGTTCTTC. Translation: CASSLPDRLLYNEQFF. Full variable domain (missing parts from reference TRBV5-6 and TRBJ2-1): DAGVTQSPTHLIKTRGQQVTLRCSPKSGHDTVSWYQQALGQGPQFIFQYYEEEERQRGNFPDRFSGHQFPNYSSELNVNALLLGDSALYLCASSLPDRLLYNEQFFGPGTRLTVL.

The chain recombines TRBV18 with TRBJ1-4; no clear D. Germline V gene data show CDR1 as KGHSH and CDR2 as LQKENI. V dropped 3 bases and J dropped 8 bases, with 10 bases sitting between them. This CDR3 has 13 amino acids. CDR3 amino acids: CASSPRVEEKLFF. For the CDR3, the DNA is TGTGCCAGCTCACCCCGCGTTGAGGAAAAACTGTTTTTT.

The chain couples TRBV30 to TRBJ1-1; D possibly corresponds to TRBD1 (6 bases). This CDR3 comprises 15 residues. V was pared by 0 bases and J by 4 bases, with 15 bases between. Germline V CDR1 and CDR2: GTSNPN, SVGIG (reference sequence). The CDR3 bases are TGTGCCTGGAGTGTACCGTGGGCCAGGGGCACTGAAGCTTTCTTT. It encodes CAWSVPWARGTEAFF.

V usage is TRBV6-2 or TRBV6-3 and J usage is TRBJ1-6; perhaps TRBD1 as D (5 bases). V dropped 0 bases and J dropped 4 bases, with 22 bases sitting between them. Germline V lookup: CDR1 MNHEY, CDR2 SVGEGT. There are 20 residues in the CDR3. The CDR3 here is CASSYSDGGRRLTYNSPLHF. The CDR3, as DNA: TGTGCCAGCAGTTACTCCGATGGGGGACGACGTCTGACGTATAATTCACCCCTCCACTTT.

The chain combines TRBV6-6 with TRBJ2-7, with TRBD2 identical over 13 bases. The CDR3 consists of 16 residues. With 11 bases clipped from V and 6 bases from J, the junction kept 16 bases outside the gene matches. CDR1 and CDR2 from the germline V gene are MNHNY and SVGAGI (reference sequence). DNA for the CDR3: TGTGCCTCCCGACTAGCGGGGGGAAAACCCCCCAGCGAGCAGTACTTC. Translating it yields CASRLAGGKPPSEQYF.

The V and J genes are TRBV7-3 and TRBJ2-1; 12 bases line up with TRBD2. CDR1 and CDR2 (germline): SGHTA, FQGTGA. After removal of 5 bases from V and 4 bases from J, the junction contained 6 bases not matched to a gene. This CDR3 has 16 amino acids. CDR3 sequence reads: CASSRRLAGEYNEQFF. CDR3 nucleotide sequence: TGTGCCAGCAGCCGACGACTAGCGGGGGAATACAATGAGCAGTTCTTC. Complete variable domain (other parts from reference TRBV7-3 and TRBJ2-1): GAGVSQTPSNKVTEKGKYVELRCDPISGHTALYWYRQSLGQGPEFLIYFQGTGAADDSGLPNDRFFAVRPEGSVSTLKIQRTERGDSAVYLCASSRRLAGEYNEQFFGPGTRLTVL.

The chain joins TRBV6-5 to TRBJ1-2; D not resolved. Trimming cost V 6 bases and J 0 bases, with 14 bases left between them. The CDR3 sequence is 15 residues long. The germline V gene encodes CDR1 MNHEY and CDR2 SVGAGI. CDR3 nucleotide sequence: TGTGCCAGCAGAAGCCGGGGAGTCGCTAACTATGGCTACACCTTC. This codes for CASRSRGVANYGYTF.

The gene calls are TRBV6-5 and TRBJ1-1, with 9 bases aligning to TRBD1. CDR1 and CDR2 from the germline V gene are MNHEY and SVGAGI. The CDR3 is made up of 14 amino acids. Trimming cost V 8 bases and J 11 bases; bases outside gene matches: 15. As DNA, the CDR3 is TGTGCCAGCCTGAAAGTCGATAGGGGGACAGGGGCTTTCTTT. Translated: CASLKVDRGTGAFF.

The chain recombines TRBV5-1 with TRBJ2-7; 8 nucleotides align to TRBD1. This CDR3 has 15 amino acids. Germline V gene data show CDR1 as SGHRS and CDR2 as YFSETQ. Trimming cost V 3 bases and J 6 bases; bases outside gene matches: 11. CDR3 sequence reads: CASSSDPTGATEQYF. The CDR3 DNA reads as TGCGCCAGCAGCTCAGATCCGACAGGGGCTACCGAGCAGTACTTC.

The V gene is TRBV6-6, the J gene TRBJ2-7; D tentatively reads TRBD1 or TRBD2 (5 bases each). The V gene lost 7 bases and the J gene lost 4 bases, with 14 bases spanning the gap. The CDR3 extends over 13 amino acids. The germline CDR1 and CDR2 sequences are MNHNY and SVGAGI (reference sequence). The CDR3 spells CASKGLAAYEQYF. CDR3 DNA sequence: TGTGCCAGCAAGGGGCTAGCCGCGTACGAGCAGTACTTC.

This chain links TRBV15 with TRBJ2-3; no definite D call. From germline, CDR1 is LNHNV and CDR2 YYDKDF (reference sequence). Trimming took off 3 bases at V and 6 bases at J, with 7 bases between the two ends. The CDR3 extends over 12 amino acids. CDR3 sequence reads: CATSRYVDTQYF. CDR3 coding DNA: TGTGCCACCAGCAGGTACGTGGATACGCAGTATTTT. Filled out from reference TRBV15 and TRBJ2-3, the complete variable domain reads DAMVIQNPRYQVTQFGKPVTLSCSQTLNHNVMYWYQQKSSQAPKLLFHYYDKDFNNEADTPDNFQSRRPNTSFCFLDIRSPGLGDTAMYLCATSRYVDTQYFGPGTRLTVL.

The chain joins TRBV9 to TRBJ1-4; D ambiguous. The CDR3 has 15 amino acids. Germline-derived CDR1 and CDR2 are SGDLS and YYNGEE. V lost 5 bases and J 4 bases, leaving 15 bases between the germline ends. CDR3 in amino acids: CASSLGGRFNEKLFF. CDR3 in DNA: TGTGCCAGCAGTCTGGGAGGCAGATTTAATGAAAAACTGTTTTTT. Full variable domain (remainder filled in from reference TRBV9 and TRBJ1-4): DSGVTQTPKHLITATGQRVTLRCSPRSGDLSVYWYQQSLDQGLQFLIQYYNGEERAKGNILERFSAQQFPDLHSELNLSSLELGDSALYFCASSLGGRFNEKLFFGSGTQLSVL.

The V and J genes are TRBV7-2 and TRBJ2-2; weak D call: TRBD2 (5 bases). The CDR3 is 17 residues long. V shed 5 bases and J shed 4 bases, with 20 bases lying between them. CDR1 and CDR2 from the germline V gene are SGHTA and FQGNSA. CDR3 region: CASSITFPGAGTGELFF. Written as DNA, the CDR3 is TGTGCCAGCAGCATAACCTTCCCGGGCGCGGGCACCGGGGAGCTGTTTTTT. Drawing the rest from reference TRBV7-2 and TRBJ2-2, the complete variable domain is GAGVSQSPSNKVTEKGKDVELRCDPISGHTALYWYRQSLGQGLEFLIYFQGNSAPDKSGLPSDRFSAERTGGSVSTLTIQRTQQEDSAVYLCASSITFPGAGTGELFFGEGSRLTVL.